Below are 32 T cell receptor beta chains sequenced from a single sample in a study of cytomegalovirus exposure and HLA in healthy donors. Primers: 60 Vbeta forward and 13 Jbeta reverse. Assay: immunoSEQ multiplex PCR; the TCRdb copy retains only in-frame clones and omits some. The sample includes 150,000 or so clones, 65% to 80% of them seen just once. The sequencing input was PBMCs. The receptors were sampled from a man between 18 and 29 years old in good health and CMV-seropositive.

The chain has TRBV19 and TRBJ1-5; a possible D gene is TRBD1 (6 bases). The CDR3 consists of 19 residues. CDR1 is LNHDA and CDR2 is SQIVND in the germline V gene (reference sequence). V was cut by 2 bases and J by 2 bases, with 22 bases left in between. The CDR3 sequence: CASSILAEEQGLGNQPQHF. The CDR3 DNA reads as TGTGCCAGTAGTATACTCGCCGAAGAACAGGGATTAGGCAATCAGCCCCAGCATTTT.

The rearrangement uses TRBV7-2 and TRBJ1-1, with D perhaps matching TRBD1 (5 bases). CDR3 length equals 15 residues. V lost 1 base and J lost 5, with 14 bases in between. Germline V lookup: CDR1 SGHTA, CDR2 FQGNSA. The CDR3 here is CASSLGGTKGTEAFF. DNA of the CDR3: TGTGCCAGCAGCTTAGGTGGGACTAAGGGGACTGAAGCTTTCTTT.

The chain employs TRBV9 and TRBJ1-1; no definite D call. Germline CDR1 is SGDLS and CDR2 is YYNGEE. This CDR3 region has 13 residues. Trimming took 0 bases from V and 4 from J, leaving 7 bases between them. CDR3 nucleotide sequence: TGTGCCAGCAGCGTAGTATCCAGCACTGAAGCTTTCTTT. Protein: CASSVVSSTEAFF.

This rearrangement joins TRBV7-9 to TRBJ2-1, with 8 bases that match TRBD1. The V gene's germline CDR1 is SEHNR and CDR2 FQNEAQ (reference sequence). The CDR3 covers 16 residues. After removal of 3 bases from V and 2 bases from J, the junction contained 6 bases not matched to a gene. CDR3 sequence reads: CASSLGQGAPYNEQFF. In DNA, the CDR3 is TGTGCCAGCAGCTTGGGCCAGGGGGCCCCCTACAATGAGCAGTTCTTC. The entire variable domain, with the rest obtained from reference TRBV7-9 and TRBJ2-1, is as follows: DTGVSQNPRHKITKRGQNVTFRCDPISEHNRLYWYRQTLGQGPEFLTYFQNEAQLEKSRLLSDRFSAERPKGSFSTLEIQRTEQGDSAMYLCASSLGQGAPYNEQFFGPGTRLTVL.

This clone was found a few times. V and J are TRBV5-1 and TRBJ1-1; 9 bases are a match to TRBD1. The V gene's germline CDR1 is SGHRS and CDR2 YFSETQ. Germline trimming cut 3 bases from V and 3 bases from J; bases unmatched to any gene: 0. The CDR3 contains 13 residues. For the CDR3, the DNA is TGCGCCAGCAGCTGGGACAGGGACACTGAAGCTTTCTTT. Protein sequence: CASSWDRDTEAFF.

This clone was seen a handful of times. The chain uses TRBV6-1 and TRBJ1-5; no firm D call. V was pared by 3 bases and J by 6 bases, with 9 bases between. Germline-derived CDR1 and CDR2 are MNHNS and SASEGT. CDR3 length: 13 amino acids. CDR3 region: CASSEGLSQPQHF. In nucleotides, the CDR3 is TGTGCCAGCAGTGAGGGCCTCAGTCAGCCCCAGCATTTT.

This clone was counted a few times. J is TRBJ2-1 and V is TRBV7-2; 11 bases are a match to TRBD2. Germline V gene data show CDR1 as SGHTA and CDR2 as FQGNSA. Trimming at V came to 4 bases and at J to 5 bases, leaving 4 bases not matched to a gene. The CDR3 runs 15 residues. In DNA form, the CDR3 reads TGTGCCAGCAGCTGGACTAGCGGGTTTCACAATGAGCAGTTCTTC. It yields the protein CASSWTSGFHNEQFF.

This chain connects TRBV30 to TRBJ1-5; TRBD1 matches at 7 bases. Germline-derived CDR1 and CDR2 are GTSNPN and SVGIG (reference sequence). Trimming took 3 bases from V and 9 from J; bases not matched to a gene: 11. This CDR3 has 14 amino acids. CDR3 sequence: CAWSVIAGGVPQHF. CDR3 in DNA: TGTGCCTGGAGCGTCATTGCAGGGGGAGTGCCCCAGCATTTT.

The CDR3 sequence is CASSFQLNTEAFF. CDR3 sequence (DNA): TGTGCCAGCAGTTTTCAGTTGAACACTGAAGCTTTCTTT. The chain carries TRBV6-6 and TRBJ1-1; unclear D gene. Deletions cut 4 bases from V and 0 bases from J, with 6 bases between. Germline V CDR1 and CDR2: MNHNY, SVGAGI (reference sequence). The CDR3 consists of 13 residues.

The chain has TRBV14 and TRBJ2-5, with D possibly TRBD2 on 7 matching bases. The CDR3 is 15 residues long. The V and J ends lost 4 bases and 5 bases respectively, with 17 bases between them. CDR1 is SGHDN, CDR2 FVKESK, per germline. The CDR3 DNA is TGTGCCAGCAGCCGGAGGGGGAGGGTCGGGGAGACCCAGTACTTC. Translated: CASSRRGRVGETQYF.

On this clone itself: A junction end diverges from the germline sequence, so it may reflect a read error. Other nucleotide sequences from this sample produce the same CDR3. This rearrangement joins TRBV7-9 to TRBJ2-5; TRBD2 matches at 8 bases. The CDR3 runs to 17 residues. Germline assignment: CDR1 SEHNR and CDR2 FQNEAQ (reference sequence). This CDR3 reads CASSLKRERIRKETQYF. The CDR3 region has the DNA TGCGCCAGCAGCTTAAAGCGGGAGAGAATCCGCAAAGAGACCCAGTACTTC. The full variable domain, its missing parts supplied by reference TRBV7-9 and TRBJ2-5, is DTGVSQNPRHKITKRGQNVTFRCDPISEHNRLYWYRQTLGQGPEFLTYFQNEAQLEKSRLLSDRFSAERPKGSFSTLEIQRTEQGDSAMYLCASSLKRERIRKETQYFGPGTRLLVL.

V gene TRBV14 combines with J gene TRBJ1-3; 7 bases match TRBD1. Germline CDR1 is SGHDN and CDR2 is FVKESK. After removal of 5 bases from V and 2 bases from J, the junction contained 6 bases not matched to a gene. This CDR3 comprises 15 residues. CDR3 sequence reads: CASSWPGTAGNTIYF. CDR3 nucleotides: TGTGCCAGCAGCTGGCCGGGGACAGCTGGAAACACCATATATTTT.

CDR3 residues: CASSHGARGQFAETQYF. For the CDR3, the DNA is TGCGCCAGCAGCCATGGGGCGCGGGGGCAGTTCGCAGAGACCCAGTACTTC. This sequence joins TRBV4-1 and TRBJ2-5, with a tentative D call TRBD2 (7 bases). CDR3 length equals 17 residues. Germline V CDR1 and CDR2: MGHRA, YSYEKL. The V end was cut by 3 bases, the J end by 4 bases, with 21 bases between.

This clone was counted only a few times. V gene TRBV7-2 combines with J gene TRBJ2-1; TRBD2 might be the D (5 bases). Deletions cut 1 base from V and 6 bases from J, with 13 bases between. The CDR3 consists of 15 residues. CDR1 and CDR2 (germline): SGHTA, FQGNSA. The chain's CDR3 is CASSLVDFGSNEQFF. In nucleotides, the CDR3 is TGTGCCAGCAGCTTAGTCGATTTTGGGAGCAATGAGCAGTTCTTC.

As DNA, the CDR3 is TGTGCCAGCAGCTTAACGGCCAGGGCGAACACTGAAGCTTTCTTT. Encoded protein: CASSLTARANTEAFF. V is TRBV11-2 and J is TRBJ1-1; weak D call: TRBD1 (5 bases). Per germline, CDR1 SGHAT and CDR2 FQNNGV. V lost 2 bases and J lost 1, with 11 bases in between. The CDR3 loop spans 15 amino acids.

This chain uses TRBV10-3 with TRBJ1-2; 10 nucleotides align to TRBD1. CDR1 and CDR2 (germline): ENHRY, SYGVKD. V gave up 6 bases and J gave up 3 bases; unmatched junction bases: 7. The CDR3 extends over 15 amino acids. As DNA, the CDR3 is TGTGCCATCAGCTCTCGGACAGGGGGTGACTATGGCTACACCTTC. It translates to CAISSRTGGDYGYTF.

Concerning this clone itself: The junction departs from germline at one end; a sequencing error may be responsible. CDR3 nucleotides: TGCAGCATTGACAGGGACACAGATACGCAGTATTTT. This sequence encodes CSIDRDTDTQYF. The chain has TRBV29-1 and TRBJ2-3; the match to TRBD1 covers 7 bases. The CDR3 sequence is 12 residues long. Germline V gene lookup returns CDR1 SQVTM and CDR2 ANQGSEA.

The chain couples TRBV13 to TRBJ2-7; D call uncertain. V lost 4 bases and J lost 3, with 10 bases in between. Germline CDR1 reads PRHDT; CDR2 reads FYEKMQ (reference sequence). The CDR3 totals 13 residues. CDR3 loop: CASSYAQNYEQYV. CDR3 sequence (DNA): TGTGCCAGCAGCTATGCCCAGAACTACGAGCAGTACGTC.

CDR3 amino acids: CASSLGQALYNEQFF. For the CDR3, the DNA is TGCGCCAGCAGCCTCGGACAGGCGCTCTACAATGAGCAGTTCTTC. The chain couples TRBV4-1 to TRBJ2-1; 7 bases match TRBD1. The ends lost 4 bases at V and 3 bases at J; junction bases unmatched: 6. The CDR3 sequence is 15 residues long. CDR1 and CDR2 from the germline V gene are MGHRA and YSYEKL.

The chain couples TRBV7-9 to TRBJ2-1, with D perhaps matching TRBD1 (7 bases). Germline V gene sequence: CDR1 SEHNR, CDR2 FQNEAQ (reference sequence). With 2 bases removed from V and 0 bases from J, the gap between germline ends came to 14 bases. The CDR3 covers 17 residues. CDR3 bases: TGTGCCAGCAGCTTAAGGGGGCAGGGAGGCTCCTACAATGAGCAGTTCTTC. Its protein is CASSLRGQGGSYNEQFF.

J is TRBJ1-2 and V is TRBV2, with 7 bases that match TRBD1. Per germline, CDR1 SNHLY and CDR2 FYNNEI. Trimming cost V 3 bases and J 3 bases; bases outside gene matches: 4. The CDR3 length is 14 residues. CDR3 in amino acids: CASSDAGGYYGYTF. The CDR3 nucleotides read TGTGCCAGCAGTGACGCAGGGGGGTACTATGGCTACACCTTC.

The chain employs TRBV6-1 and TRBJ2-5; 10 bases match TRBD1. CDR1 MNHNS and CDR2 SASEGT come from the germline V gene. The CDR3 has 14 amino acids. The ends lost 7 bases at V and 5 bases at J; junction bases unmatched: 7. The CDR3 bases are TGTGCCAGCATCCCGGGACAGGGGAGCGAGACCCAGTACTTC. This codes for CASIPGQGSETQYF.

The gene calls are TRBV11-3 and TRBJ1-1, with D maybe TRBD1 (5 bases). The length of the CDR3 is 13 residues. V dropped 5 bases and J dropped 6 bases, with 13 bases sitting between them. The germline CDR1 and CDR2 sequences are SGHNT and YENEEA. In DNA form, the CDR3 reads TGTGCCAGCAGCGGGGCTCCGGGGGCTGAAGCTTTCTTT. Its protein product is CASSGAPGAEAFF.

Here the CDR3 DNA reads TGTGCCTATAGCGGGAGTAGGACAGATACGCAGTATTTT. Its protein product is CAYSGSRTDTQYF. The rearrangement links TRBV30 to TRBJ2-3; 9 bases align to TRBD2. CDR1 and CDR2 from the germline V gene are GTSNPN and SVGIG (reference sequence). CDR3 length: 13 residues. V trimming: 7 bases; J trimming: 3 bases; junction bases outside the gene matches: 5.

The gene calls are TRBV19 and TRBJ2-3; 8 bases line up with TRBD1. The CDR3 length is 15 residues. Trimming removed 5 bases from V and 2 bases from J; junction bases left unmatched: 6. Germline CDR1 LNHDA, CDR2 SQIVND (reference sequence). The CDR3 region has the DNA TGTGCCAGTAGTCCCTGGACAGGGCACACAGATACGCAGTATTTT. This encodes CASSPWTGHTDTQYF.

The chain links TRBV19 to TRBJ1-5, with 7 bases fitting TRBD1. The CDR3 runs 16 residues. V shed 3 bases and J 2 bases; nucleotides not matched to a gene: 7. CDR1 LNHDA and CDR2 SQIVND come from the germline V gene (reference sequence). Written as DNA, the CDR3 is TGTGCCAGTAGTATCGCAGGGGGTCGGGGCAATCAGCCCCAGCATTTT. Translating gives CASSIAGGRGNQPQHF.

V usage is TRBV5-1 and J usage is TRBJ2-5; 7 bases match TRBD1. Germline CDR1 is SGHRS and CDR2 is YFSETQ. J lost 0 bases, V lost 0 bases, and 5 bases had no gene match. This CDR3 is 16 amino acids long. The chain's CDR3 is CASSLGDSIDQETQYF. The CDR3 nucleotides are TGCGCCAGCAGCTTGGGGGACAGCATCGACCAAGAGACCCAGTACTTC.

As regards this clone: Other DNA sequences from this sample encode an identical CDR3 as well. The V call is TRBV5-1, the J call TRBJ1-2; 10 bases line up with TRBD1. The ends lost 4 bases at V and 2 bases at J; junction bases unmatched: 5. CDR1 and CDR2 from the germline V gene are SGHRS and YFSETQ. This CDR3 contains 15 residues. The CDR3 region has the DNA TGCGCCAGCAGCCTAGGGACAGGGGAGAACTATGGCTACACCTTC. Translation gives CASSLGTGENYGYTF.

Points on this clone: This CDR3 is also generated by other DNA sequences in the sample. The chain is built from TRBV11-3 and TRBJ1-1; D gene unclear. Germline CDR1 SGHNT, CDR2 YENEEA. The CDR3 contains 14 residues. The germline V and J ends were trimmed by 1 base and 1 base, with 7 bases remaining between them. CDR3 DNA: TGTGCCAGCAGCTTAGGACAAGGGAACACTGAAGCTTTCTTT. Protein product: CASSLGQGNTEAFF.

This clone appeared a single time. The chain couples TRBV7-8 to TRBJ1-1; perhaps TRBD1 as D (5 bases). Germline V gene sequence: CDR1 SGHVS, CDR2 FQNEAQ. V was pared by 5 bases and J by 1 base, with 17 bases between. The CDR3 covers 16 residues. CDR3 residues: CASSPGLGVGNTEAFF. Here the CDR3 DNA reads TGTGCCAGCAGCCCCGGACTAGGGGTGGGGAACACTGAAGCTTTCTTT.

This chain uses TRBV27 with TRBJ2-2, with 13 bases fitting TRBD2. J gave up 6 bases and V 6 bases, and 10 bases lay outside the gene matches. The CDR3 has 17 amino acids. Germline V CDR1 and CDR2: MNHEY, SMNVEV (reference sequence). The CDR3 spells CASRRGFGLAGAGELFF. The CDR3 coding sequence is TGTGCCAGCAGGCGGGGCTTTGGACTAGCGGGAGCCGGGGAGCTGTTTTTT.

Only one count was recorded for this clone. The rearrangement uses TRBV5-4 and TRBJ1-2, with D tentatively TRBD1 (6 bases). V lost 4 bases and J lost 8, with 18 bases in between. The germline gives CDR1 SGHNT, CDR2 YYREEE (reference sequence). CDR3 length equals 14 residues. The CDR3 loop reads CASSPDRRSVGYTF. CDR3 nucleotides: TGTGCCAGCAGCCCGGACAGACGGTCCGTCGGCTACACCTTC. The variable domain in full, with the rest retrieved from reference TRBV5-4 and TRBJ1-2, is ETGVTQSPTHLIKTRGQQVTLRCSSQSGHNTVSWYQQALGQGPQFIFQYYREEENGRGNFPPRFSGLQFPNYSSELNVNALELDDSALYLCASSPDRRSVGYTFGSGTRLTVV.